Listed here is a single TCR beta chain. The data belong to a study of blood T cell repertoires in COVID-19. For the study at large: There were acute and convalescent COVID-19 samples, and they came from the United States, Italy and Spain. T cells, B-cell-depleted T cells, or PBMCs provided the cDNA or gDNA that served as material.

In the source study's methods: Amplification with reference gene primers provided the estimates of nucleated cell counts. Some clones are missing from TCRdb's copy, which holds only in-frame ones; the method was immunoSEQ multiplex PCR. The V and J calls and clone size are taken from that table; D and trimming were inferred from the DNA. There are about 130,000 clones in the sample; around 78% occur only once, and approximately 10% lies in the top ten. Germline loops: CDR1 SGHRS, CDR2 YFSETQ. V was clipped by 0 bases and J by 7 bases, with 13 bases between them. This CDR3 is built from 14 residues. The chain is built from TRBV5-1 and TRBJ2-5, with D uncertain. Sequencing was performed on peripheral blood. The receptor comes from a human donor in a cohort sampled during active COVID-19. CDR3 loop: CASSLELPQSTQYF. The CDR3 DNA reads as TGCGCCAGCAGCTTGGAACTACCCCAGTCGACCCAGTACTTC.